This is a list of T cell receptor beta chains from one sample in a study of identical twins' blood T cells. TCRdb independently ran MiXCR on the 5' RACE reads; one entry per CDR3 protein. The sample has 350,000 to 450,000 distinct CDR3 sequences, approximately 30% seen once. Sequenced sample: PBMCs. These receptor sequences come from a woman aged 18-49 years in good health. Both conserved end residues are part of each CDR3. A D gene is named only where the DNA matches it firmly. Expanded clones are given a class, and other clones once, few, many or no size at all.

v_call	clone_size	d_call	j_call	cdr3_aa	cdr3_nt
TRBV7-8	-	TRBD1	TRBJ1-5	CASSLGGQGEVPQHF	TGTGCCAGCAGCTTAGGTGGACAGGGCGAGGTGCCCCAGCATTTT
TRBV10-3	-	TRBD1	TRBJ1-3	CAIKTGGTSGNTIYF	TGTGCCATCAAGACAGGGGGAACCTCTGGAAACACCATATATTTT
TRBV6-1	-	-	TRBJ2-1	CASSELYTINELSKQFF	TGTGCCAGCAGTGAACTTTACACCATCAATGAGTTGTCGAAGCAGTTCTTC
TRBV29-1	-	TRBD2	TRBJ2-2	CSVDYGRVGELFF	TGCAGCGTTGATTACGGGAGGGTCGGGGAGCTGTTTTTT
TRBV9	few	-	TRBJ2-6	CASSGVREPGANVLTF	TGTGCCAGCAGCGGAGTCAGGGAACCTGGGGCCAACGTCCTGACTTTC
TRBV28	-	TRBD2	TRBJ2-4	CASSSGLAENIQCF	TGTGCCAGCAGTTCCGGACTAGCGGAAAACATTCAGTGCTTC
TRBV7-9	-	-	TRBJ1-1	CASSFYRRGNTEAFF	TGTGCCAGCAGCTTTTACAGGCGGGGGAACACTGAAGCTTTCTTT
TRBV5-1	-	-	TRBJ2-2	CASRPAAGTGELFF	TGCGCCAGCAGACCAGCCGCGGGGACCGGGGAGCTGTTTTTT
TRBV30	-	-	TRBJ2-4	CACKAKNIQYF	TGTGCCTGTAAAGCCAAAAACATTCAGTACTTC
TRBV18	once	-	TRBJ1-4	CASSPLPPGSNEKLFF	TGTGCCAGCTCACCCCTCCCACCAGGAAGTAATGAAAAACTATTTTTT
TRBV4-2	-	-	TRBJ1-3	CASSQDRGGLSGNTIYF	TGTGCCAGCAGCCAAGACCGAGGAGGGCTCTCTGGAAACACCATATATTTT
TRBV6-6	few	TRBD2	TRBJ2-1	CASSILPGTSGSWEQFF	TGTGCCAGCAGCATCCTACCGGGGACTAGCGGGTCATGGGAGCAGTTCTTC
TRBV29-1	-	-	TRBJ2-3	CSVRWAGSTDTQYF	TGCAGCGTCCGTTGGGCGGGGAGCACAGATACGCAGTATTTT
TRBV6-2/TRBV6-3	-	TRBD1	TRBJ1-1	CASSYSIPQTGGSEAFF	TGTGCCAGCAGTTACTCGATCCCCCAGACAGGGGGCTCTGAAGCTTTCTTT
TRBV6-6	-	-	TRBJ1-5	CASTGDAFRPQHF	TGTGCCAGCACCGGGGACGCCTTTCGGCCCCAGCATTTT
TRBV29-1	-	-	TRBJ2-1	CSVDAGRRSYNEQFF	TGCAGCGTTGATGCTGGCCGACGATCCTACAATGAGCAGTTCTTC
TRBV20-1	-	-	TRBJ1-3	CSARIYQAASGGNTIYF	TGCAGTGCTAGAATCTATCAGGCCGCGAGTGGGGGAAACACCATATATTTT
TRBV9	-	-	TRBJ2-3	CTSSVSLSTDTQYF	TGTACCAGCAGCGTATCTCTGAGCACAGATACGCAGTATTTT
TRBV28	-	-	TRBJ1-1	CASTLSRGLNTEAFF	TGTGCCAGCACCCTGTCGAGGGGACTGAACACTGAAGCTTTCTTT
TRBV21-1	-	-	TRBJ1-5	CASDQRGLTASNQPQHF	TGTGCCAGCGATCAAAGAGGCCTGACCGCTAGCAATCAGCCCCAGCATTTT
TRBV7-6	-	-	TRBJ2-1	CASSFERYNEQFF	TGTGCCAGCAGCTTTGAAAGATATAATGAGCAGTTCTTC
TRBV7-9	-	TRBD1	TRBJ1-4	CTSSQPGQGLEKLFF	TGTACCAGCAGTCAGCCGGGACAGGGACTCGAAAAACTGTTTTTT
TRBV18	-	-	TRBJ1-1	CASSPPGGSSTEAFF	TGTGCCAGCTCACCTCCCGGCGGATCCAGCACTGAAGCTTTCTTT
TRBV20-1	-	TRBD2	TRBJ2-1	CSAANILADLVNEQFF	TGCAGTGCAGCTAACATACTAGCGGACCTTGTTAATGAGCAGTTCTTC
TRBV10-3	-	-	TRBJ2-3	CAMGTAPSTDTQYF	TGTGCCATGGGTACAGCCCCTAGCACAGATACGCAGTATTTT
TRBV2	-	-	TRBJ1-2	CASIAPTEYYGYTF	TGTGCCAGCATCGCCCCCACAGAATATTATGGCTACACCTTC
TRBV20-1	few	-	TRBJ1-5	CSAEGYNQPQHF	TGCAGTGCTGAGGGGTACAATCAGCCCCAGCATTTT
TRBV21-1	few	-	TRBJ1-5	CASSKRGQGGNQPQHF	TGTGCCAGCAGCAAGCGTGGGCAGGGGGGTAATCAGCCCCAGCATTTT
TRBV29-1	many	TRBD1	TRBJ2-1	CSVTHSGTVYNEQFF	TGCAGCGTAACCCACTCCGGGACAGTCTACAATGAGCAGTTCTTC
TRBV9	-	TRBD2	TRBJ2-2	CASSVPLAGGTGELFF	TGTGCCAGCAGCGTCCCTCTAGCGGGAGGAACCGGGGAGCTGTTTTTT
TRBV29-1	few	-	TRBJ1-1	CSSILTEAFF	TGCAGCTCCATCCTCACTGAAGCTTTCTTT
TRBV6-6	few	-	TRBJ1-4	CASSKRNTGAGEVFF	TGTGCCAGCAGTAAGAGGAACACCGGGGCCGGGGAAGTGTTTTTT
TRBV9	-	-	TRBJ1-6	CASSVRPDDSYNSPLHF	TGTGCCAGCAGCGTAAGGCCGGATGACTCCTATAATTCACCCCTCCACTTT
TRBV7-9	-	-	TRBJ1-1	CASSLGATNTEAFF	TGTGCCAGCAGCTTGGGGGCGACGAACACTGAAGCTTTCTTT
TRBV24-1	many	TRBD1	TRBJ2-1	CATSDKRQGWNEQFF	TGTGCCACCAGTGATAAGAGACAGGGGTGGAATGAGCAGTTCTTC
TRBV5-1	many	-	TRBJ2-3	CASSPPTDTQYF	TGCGCCAGCAGCCCCCCCACAGATACGCAGTATTTT
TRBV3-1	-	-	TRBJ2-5	CASSQQGVRQETQYF	TGTGCCAGCAGCCAACAAGGAGTGCGGCAAGAGACCCAGTACTTC
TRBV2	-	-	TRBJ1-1	CASSEGLGTEAFF	TGTGCCAGCAGTGAAGGGTTAGGCACTGAAGCTTTCTTT
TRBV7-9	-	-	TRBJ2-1	CASSLVLGNYNEQFF	TGTGCCAGCAGCTTAGTTTTAGGAAATTACAATGAGCAGTTCTTC